This T cell receptor beta chain was captured by sequencing in a study of Graves' ophthalmopathy and Graves' hyperthyroidism. Study outcomes and limitations: In blood appeared most of the expanded thyroid clonotypes whose frequency exceeded 0.001.

Physicians reached a diagnosis by relying on clinical symptoms, serum thyroxine, TRAb, thyroid ultrasound and orbital computed tomography. PBMCs originated in more than 7.5 ml of fresh peripheral blood. There are 14 residues in the CDR3. Looked up from germline, CDR1 is SQVTM and CDR2 is ANQGSEA. V was trimmed by 4 bases and J by 5 bases, leaving 14 bases between them. Amplification from RNA transcripts yielded the TCR beta CDR3 regions. HTBI-primed RT-PCR formed the first round, and a multiplex PCR formed the second. TCRdb re-called the multiplex PCR reads through MiXCR, storing one row per CDR3 protein. The repertoire holds 150,000 or so distinct CDR3 sequences, with around 40% as singletons. This clonotype showed up many times. Antigen specificity is unknown.

This chain connects TRBV29-1 to TRBJ2-2; possible D gene TRBD1, 6 bases. The clonotype was recovered from a man aged 25-45 years with Graves' ophthalmopathy. Sequencing input: peripheral blood. The CDR3 sequence is CSVVGGTVTGELFF. The CDR3 DNA is TGCAGCGTTGTAGGGGGTACCGTGACCGGGGAGCTGTTTTTT.